This is a list of T cell receptor beta chains from one sample in a study of cytomegalovirus exposure and HLA in healthy donors. Using immunoSEQ multiplex PCR, the repertoire was profiled, and TCRdb retains in-frame clones only, with some absent. The data contain under 200,000 clones, approximately 80% of them singletons. The source material was PBMCs. All receptors derive from a woman aged 45-59 years in good health and CMV-seronegative. CDR3s leave out the opening cysteine and the closing phenylalanine or tryptophan. The order of the fields is V gene, J gene, CDR3 protein.

v_call: TRBV7-9
j_call: TRBJ2-6
cdr3_aa: ASARPSGNSGANVLT

v_call: TRBV27
j_call: TRBJ1-2
cdr3_aa: ASSPQSPGQSNYGYT

v_call: TRBV29-1
j_call: -
cdr3_aa: SVEEGGTIYEQY

v_call: TRBV18
j_call: TRBJ2-3
cdr3_aa: ASSPTGDADTQY

v_call: TRBV6-1
j_call: TRBJ1-1
cdr3_aa: AGSDPGGPNTEAF

v_call: TRBV6-5
j_call: TRBJ2-7
cdr3_aa: ASSRGQTYEQY

v_call: TRBV6-4
j_call: TRBJ2-7
cdr3_aa: ASSDHLGDEQY

v_call: TRBV28
j_call: TRBJ2-1
cdr3_aa: ASKGDGTGGAVNEQF

v_call: TRBV5-6
j_call: TRBJ2-7
cdr3_aa: ASSPGTGTNEQY

v_call: TRBV4-3
j_call: TRBJ1-2
cdr3_aa: ASSRQGYGYT

v_call: TRBV9
j_call: TRBJ2-3
cdr3_aa: ASSVQVADTQY

v_call: TRBV30
j_call: TRBJ1-2
cdr3_aa: AWTVDNYGYT

v_call: TRBV27
j_call: TRBJ2-7
cdr3_aa: ASRRTGALYSYEQY

v_call: TRBV19
j_call: TRBJ1-3
cdr3_aa: ASSPSRSLGNTIY

v_call: TRBV27
j_call: TRBJ1-3
cdr3_aa: ASGSRTGVGNTIY

v_call: TRBV6-5
j_call: TRBJ1-2
cdr3_aa: ASSSGLLGGYT

v_call: TRBV19
j_call: TRBJ1-1
cdr3_aa: ASTRGGGRTLEAF

v_call: TRBV11-2
j_call: TRBJ2-7
cdr3_aa: ASSLVSSYEQY

v_call: TRBV7-3
j_call: TRBJ1-2
cdr3_aa: ASSPRGGGVYGYT

v_call: TRBV5-4
j_call: TRBJ2-4
cdr3_aa: ASSSNQGAGGQY

v_call: TRBV25-1
j_call: TRBJ2-7
cdr3_aa: ASSPIWAGTGLSEQY

v_call: TRBV15
j_call: TRBJ2-7
cdr3_aa: ATSRALGAGTYEQY